The rows below give T cell receptor beta chains drawn from one sample of a study of response to subunit inactivated influenza vaccine. One entry per CDR3 protein results from TCRdb running MiXCR on the RT-PCR reads. Of around 470,000 distinct CDR3 sequences listed, approximately 7.2% are singletons. The material sequenced was PBMCs from blood, taken roughly 24 months after vaccination. Receptors were obtained from a man aged 50-75 years who received an inactivated influenza vaccine. CDR3s include the opening cysteine and the closing phenylalanine or tryptophan. D genes are given only for firm matches. Clone size appears in some rows only: once, few, many, or a class for an expanded clone.

J: TRBJ2-5
V: TRBV12-3/TRBV12-4
size: many
D: .
CDR3: CASSSGKETQYF
DNA: TGTGCCAGCAGTTCAGGGAAAGAGACCCAGTACTTC

J: TRBJ2-1
V: TRBV4-2
size: many
D: TRBD1
CDR3: CASSQDDRVTYNEQFF
DNA: TGTGCCAGCAGCCAAGACGACAGGGTCACCTACAATGAGCAGTTCTTC

J: TRBJ2-2
V: TRBV10-3
size: many
D: TRBD1
CDR3: CAIRRGQSDGELFF
DNA: TGTGCCATCCGTAGGGGACAGTCGGACGGGGAGCTGTTTTTT

J: TRBJ2-5
V: TRBV10-2
size: many
D: TRBD2
CDR3: CASSGSGGAFLPETQYF
DNA: TGCGCCAGCAGTGGTAGCGGGGGGGCCTTCCTCCCAGAGACCCAGTACTTC

J: TRBJ2-1
V: TRBV9
size: few
D: TRBD1
CDR3: CASSRTGGDYEQFF
DNA: TGTGCCAGCAGCCGGACAGGGGGCGATTATGAGCAGTTCTTC

J: TRBJ1-2
V: TRBV15
size: few
D: .
CDR3: CATSRPGTGNYGYTF
DNA: TGTGCCACCAGCAGGCCGGGGACGGGTAACTATGGCTACACCTTC

J: TRBJ2-3
V: TRBV7-3
size: many
D: .
CDR3: CASSFTGPDTQYF
DNA: TGTGCCAGCAGCTTTACGGGTCCAGATACGCAGTATTTT

J: TRBJ2-7
V: TRBV3-1
size: .
D: .
CDR3: CASAFSGNLHEQYF
DNA: TGTGCCAGCGCCTTTAGTGGTAATCTCCACGAGCAGTACTTC

J: TRBJ1-2
V: TRBV25-1
size: many
D: .
CDR3: CASSRSTDYGYTF
DNA: TGTGCCAGCAGTCGCTCCACCGACTATGGCTACACCTTC

J: TRBJ1-1
V: TRBV20-1
size: many
D: .
CDR3: CSAREDPNTEAFF
DNA: TGCAGTGCTAGGGAGGATCCGAACACTGAAGCTTTCTTT

J: TRBJ2-7
V: TRBV20-1
size: many
D: .
CDR3: CSARDIRGYEQYF
DNA: TGCAGTGCTAGAGATATCAGGGGCTACGAGCAGTACTTC

J: TRBJ2-1
V: TRBV19
size: .
D: .
CDR3: CASSGEPYSYNEQFF
DNA: TGTGCCAGTAGTGGCGAACCCTACTCCTACAATGAGCAGTTCTTC

J: TRBJ1-5
V: TRBV11-1
size: many
D: .
CDR3: CASSPGRGGGRGNQPQHF
DNA: TGTGCCAGCAGCCCAGGGCGAGGAGGAGGGAGGGGGAATCAGCCCCAGCATTTT

J: TRBJ2-5
V: TRBV10-2
size: few
D: TRBD2
CDR3: CASSVTSGGETQYF
DNA: TGCGCCAGCAGTGTTACTAGCGGGGGAGAGACCCAGTACTTC

J: TRBJ2-1
V: TRBV7-9
size: .
D: .
CDR3: CASSQARRESYNEQFF
DNA: TGTGCCAGCAGCCAGGCTCGCAGGGAGTCCTACAATGAGCAGTTCTTC

J: TRBJ2-5
V: TRBV11-2
size: .
D: .
CDR3: CASSAVLGTQETQYF
DNA: TGTGCCAGCAGCGCCGTCCTGGGGACACAAGAGACCCAGTACTTC

J: TRBJ2-5
V: TRBV20-1
size: few
D: .
CDR3: CSARDLDWQETQYF
DNA: TGCAGTGCTAGAGATCTGGACTGGCAGGAGACCCAGTACTTC

J: TRBJ1-1
V: TRBV7-8
size: many
D: .
CDR3: CASTPRNTEAFF
DNA: TGTGCCAGCACCCCAAGGAACACTGAAGCTTTCTTT

J: TRBJ1-1
V: TRBV2
size: few
D: .
CDR3: CASSARDNTEAFF
DNA: TGTGCCAGCAGTGCACGGGATAACACTGAAGCTTTCTTT

J: TRBJ2-5
V: TRBV14
size: few
D: .
CDR3: CASSQELGPTKTQYF
DNA: TGTGCCAGCAGCCAAGAGTTGGGCCCAACAAAGACCCAGTACTTC

J: TRBJ2-1
V: TRBV20-1
size: few
D: TRBD1
CDR3: CSARQGDNEQFF
DNA: TGCAGTGCTAGACAGGGGGATAATGAGCAGTTCTTC

J: TRBJ1-6
V: TRBV27
size: .
D: TRBD1
CDR3: CASSVFSTGPSTSPLHF
DNA: TGTGCCAGCAGTGTATTTTCGACAGGGCCGTCAACTTCACCCCTCCACTTT

J: TRBJ2-5
V: TRBV20-1
size: .
D: TRBD2
CDR3: CSVRGASGSGETQYF
DNA: TGCAGTGTCAGAGGTGCTAGCGGGAGTGGTGAGACCCAGTACTTC

J: TRBJ2-1
V: TRBV20-1
size: many
D: TRBD2
CDR3: CSARGGTRTWDEQFF
DNA: TGCAGTGCTAGGGGAGGGACTAGGACATGGGATGAGCAGTTCTTC

J: TRBJ1-5
V: TRBV2
size: few
D: TRBD1
CDR3: CASSPGTGPHQPQHF
DNA: TGTGCCAGCAGTCCCGGGACAGGGCCCCATCAGCCCCAGCATTTT

J: TRBJ1-3
V: TRBV29-1
size: many
D: .
CDR3: CSGTAHSGNTIYF
DNA: TGCAGCGGGACCGCTCACTCTGGAAACACCATATATTTT

J: TRBJ1-2
V: TRBV3-1
size: many
D: TRBD1
CDR3: CASSSRGDSKAGYTF
DNA: TGTGCCAGCAGCTCGCGCGGGGACAGCAAGGCTGGCTACACCTTC

J: TRBJ2-2
V: TRBV10-1
size: .
D: .
CDR3: CASSPGGGGTGELFF
DNA: TGCGCCAGCAGTCCAGGGGGAGGGGGCACCGGGGAGCTGTTTTTT

J: TRBJ2-7
V: TRBV7-2
size: few
D: .
CDR3: CASSLDRDAYEQYF
DNA: TGTGCCAGCAGCTTAGACAGGGATGCCTACGAGCAGTACTTC

J: TRBJ2-3
V: TRBV18
size: few
D: .
CDR3: CASSSKDGTDTQYF
DNA: TGTGCCAGCTCATCAAAGGATGGCACAGATACGCAGTATTTT

J: TRBJ1-2
V: TRBV29-1
size: few
D: .
CDR3: CSVFDGNYGYTF
DNA: TGCAGCGTTTTTGACGGAAACTATGGCTACACCTTC

J: TRBJ2-1
V: TRBV11-2
size: .
D: .
CDR3: CASSLGRGGIRETYNEQFF
DNA: TGTGCCAGCAGCTTAGGGAGGGGCGGGATACGGGAAACCTACAATGAGCAGTTCTTC

J: TRBJ2-3
V: TRBV7-2
size: .
D: .
CDR3: CASSLDPAGTDTQYF
DNA: TGTGCCAGCAGCTTAGACCCGGCTGGCACAGATACGCAGTATTTT

J: TRBJ2-2
V: TRBV14
size: few
D: .
CDR3: CASSQDHPGRTGELFF
DNA: TGTGCCAGCAGCCAAGATCATCCGGGAAGGACCGGGGAGCTGTTTTTT

J: TRBJ1-5
V: TRBV7-2
size: few
D: .
CDR3: CASSLVPSNQPQHF
DNA: TGTGCCAGCAGCTTAGTTCCTAGCAATCAGCCCCAGCATTTT

J: TRBJ2-3
V: TRBV7-2
size: .
D: .
CDR3: CASSFMGGFGTDTQYF
DNA: TGTGCCAGCAGCTTCATGGGGGGATTTGGCACAGATACGCAGTATTTT

J: TRBJ1-2
V: TRBV29-1
size: few
D: .
CDR3: CSALGSNYGYTF
DNA: TGCAGCGCCCTTGGGTCTAACTATGGCTACACCTTC